The next 27 T cell receptor beta chains were all read from a single sample in a study of CD8+ T cells in alopecia areata. The authors extracted RNA and reverse transcribed it into cDNA as the sequencing template. TCRdb's copy holds only in-frame clones and misses some; the assay was immunoSEQ multiplex PCR. The sample comprises approximately 140,000 clones, 85% to 90% of which are singletons, and approximately 13% rests with the top ten. The treatment denotes: oral pan-JAK inhibitor, 5-10 mg twice daily. The sequencing used CD8+ T cells sorted from blood, collected at week 4, from a patient treated with tofacitinib. These receptors originate from a human donor with alopecia areata.

The chain carries TRBV7-9 and TRBJ2-2; perhaps TRBD2 as D (6 bases). Trimming took off 7 bases at V and 2 bases at J, with 14 bases between the two ends. Germline V CDR1 and CDR2: SEHNR, FQNEAQ (reference sequence). CDR3 size: 15 residues. The CDR3 spells CASTPQGGNTGELFF. CDR3 bases: TGTGCCAGCACCCCCCAGGGAGGTAACACCGGGGAGCTGTTTTTT.

This clone was counted once. V and J are TRBV6-5 and TRBJ2-5; tentatively, D is TRBD1 (6 bases). CDR1 and CDR2 from the germline V gene are MNHEY and SVGAGI. There are 12 residues in the CDR3. V dropped 10 bases and J dropped 1 base, with 10 bases sitting between them. For the CDR3, the DNA is TGTGCCACCCGACAGGTCCAAGAGACCCAGTACTTC. This codes for CATRQVQETQYF.

The chain links TRBV15 to TRBJ1-2; D gene ambiguous. CDR3 size: 14 residues. Germline V gene data show CDR1 as LNHNV and CDR2 as YYDKDF (reference sequence). Trimming shortened V by 0 bases and J by 8 bases, and 13 bases separated the two germline ends. CDR3 sequence reads: CATSRDEHPIGYTF. The CDR3 nucleotides are TGTGCCACCAGCAGAGATGAACATCCTATAGGCTACACCTTC.

The chain combines TRBV27 with TRBJ1-1, with TRBD1 as a possible D gene (5 bases). Germline values: CDR1 MNHEY, CDR2 SMNVEV (reference sequence). CDR3 length: 15 residues. V lost 2 bases to trimming and J lost 4 bases, with 14 bases between them. CDR3 DNA sequence: TGTGCCAGCAGTTTACGAGGGGTTAGGGTCACTGAAGCTTTCTTT. Protein sequence: CASSLRGVRVTEAFF.

V and J are TRBV19 and TRBJ2-3, with TRBD1 as a possible D gene (6 bases). This CDR3 comprises 14 residues. Germline V gives CDR1 LNHDA, CDR2 SQIVND (reference sequence). V was shortened by 10 bases and J by 2 bases, with 16 bases between the two germline ends. DNA for the CDR3: TGTGCCACCACTCGGGGACAAGACACAGATACGCAGTATTTT. Translation: CATTRGQDTDTQYF.

The chain joins TRBV29-1 to TRBJ2-1; 11 bases are shared with TRBD2. CDR3 size: 16 residues. The germline V gene has CDR1 SQVTM and CDR2 ANQGSEA. V lost 2 bases and J lost 5; bases outside the gene matches: 8. CDR3 bases: TGCAGCGTTGAAATGCTGGGACTAGCGGAACACAATGAGCAGTTCTTC. It codes for CSVEMLGLAEHNEQFF.

This chain links TRBV23-1 with TRBJ2-3; TRBD1 aligns across 8 bases. TRBV23-1 is placed among ORFs of uncertain function. The V and J ends lost 2 bases and 3 bases, in that order; junction bases with no gene match: 7. This CDR3 region has 16 residues. The CDR3 coding sequence is TGCGCCAGCAGTCAACCCAGACAGGGGAGTACAGATACGCAGTATTTT. Translation gives CASSQPRQGSTDTQYF.

This chain connects TRBV6-1 to TRBJ2-7; perhaps TRBD1 as D (6 bases). Germline V gene lookup returns CDR1 MNHNS and CDR2 SASEGT. This CDR3 region has 14 residues. V lost 5 bases, J lost 0 bases, and 11 bases lay in between. The CDR3 region is CASSPRTDSYEQYF. The DNA for the CDR3 is TGTGCCAGCAGTCCACGGACAGACTCCTACGAGCAGTACTTC.

This clone occurred a few times. J is TRBJ2-1 and V is TRBV10-3; no clear D. The V end was cut by 2 bases, the J end by 6 bases, with 2 bases between. This CDR3 is built from 11 residues. Germline assignment: CDR1 ENHRY and CDR2 SYGVKD. Here the CDR3 reads CAISETNEQFF. The DNA for the CDR3 is TGTGCCATCAGTGAGACCAATGAGCAGTTCTTC.

This clone was seen once. V usage is TRBV7-9 and J usage is TRBJ2-2; D unclear. Per the germline V gene, CDR1 is SEHNR and CDR2 is FQNEAQ (reference sequence). V gave up 5 bases and J gave up 6 bases, with 10 bases separating them. The CDR3 spans 13 residues. The CDR3 loop reads CASSPPPPGELFF. CDR3 in DNA: TGTGCCAGCAGCCCCCCGCCCCCCGGGGAGCTGTTTTTT.

J is TRBJ2-3 and V is TRBV7-3; D is uncertain. CDR1 SGHTA and CDR2 FQGTGA come from the germline V gene. The CDR3 spans 15 residues. With 1 base removed from V and 4 bases from J, the gap between germline ends came to 12 bases. DNA for the CDR3: TGTGCCAGCAGCTTAAACTCACAATACCCAGATACGCAGTATTTT. It specifies CASSLNSQYPDTQYF.

DNA of the CDR3: TGTGCCAGCAGCCGCGACTGGGAGCGAGGGGAGACCCAGTACTTC. Translated: CASSRDWERGETQYF. The chain uses TRBV7-9 and TRBJ2-5; TRBD2 is a possible D gene (5 bases). The ends were cut back, 5 bases at V and 5 bases at J, with 18 bases in the middle. The CDR3 has 15 residues. The V gene's germline CDR1 is SEHNR and CDR2 FQNEAQ (reference sequence).

The chain recombines TRBV27 with TRBJ2-7, with TRBD2 matching over 8 bases. CDR3 length: 14 residues. Germline trimming cut 5 bases from V and 2 bases from J; bases unmatched to any gene: 5. Germline values: CDR1 MNHEY, CDR2 SMNVEV (reference sequence). CDR3: CASSGGTRPYEQYF. CDR3 nucleotide sequence: TGTGCCAGCAGTGGCGGGACTAGGCCCTACGAGCAGTACTTC.

About this clone: This CDR3 is also generated by other DNA sequences in the sample. The rearrangement uses TRBV27 and TRBJ1-5; D unclear. There are 13 residues in the CDR3. Germline values: CDR1 MNHEY, CDR2 SMNVEV (reference sequence). Trimming took off 0 bases at V and 0 bases at J, with 0 bases between the two ends. The CDR3 DNA follows: TGTGCCAGCAGTTTATCTAGCAATCAGCCCCAGCATTTT. This encodes CASSLSSNQPQHF.

The chain has TRBV6-1 and TRBJ2-1; TRBD1 matches 11 bases. Germline CDR1 is MNHNS and CDR2 is SASEGT. V lost 1 base to trimming and J lost 6 bases; unmatched junction nucleotides: 5. The CDR3 extends over 16 amino acids. CDR3 DNA: TGTGCCAGCAGTGAAGGTTCCGGGACAGGGGGCAATGAGCAGTTCTTC. Its translation is CASSEGSGTGGNEQFF.

Only one count was recorded for this clone. The chain couples TRBV30 to TRBJ1-1; D gene unclear. CDR3 length equals 12 residues. Germline V CDR1 and CDR2: GTSNPN, SVGIG (reference sequence). Trimming took off 1 base at V and 6 bases at J, with 9 bases between the two ends. This chain's CDR3 is CAWSEVGAEAFF. The CDR3 nucleotides are TGTGCCTGGAGTGAGGTTGGGGCTGAAGCTTTCTTT. Complete variable domain (other parts from reference TRBV30 and TRBJ1-1): SQTIHQWPATLVQPVGSPLSLECTVEGTSNPNLYWYRQAAGRGLQLLFYSVGIGQISSEVPQNLSASRPQDRQFILSSKKLLLSDSGFYLCAWSEVGAEAFFGQGTRLTVV.

This chain links TRBV25-1 with TRBJ2-7, with D uncertain. V was cut by 3 bases and J by 1 base, with 7 bases left in between. CDR3 size: 13 residues. Germline loops: CDR1 MGHDK, CDR2 SYGVNS. The CDR3 sequence: CASSEVGSYEQYF. CDR3 in DNA: TGTGCCAGCAGTGAGGTCGGTTCCTACGAGCAGTACTTC.

This CDR3 is CASSSGQLITDTQYF. The DNA for the CDR3 is TGTGCCAGCAGCTCCGGACAGCTAATTACAGATACGCAGTATTTT. The V gene is TRBV7-8, the J gene TRBJ2-3; D may be TRBD1 (6 bases). The V gene's germline CDR1 is SGHVS and CDR2 FQNEAQ. The CDR3 is made up of 15 amino acids. The germline V and J ends were trimmed by 4 bases and 3 bases, with 14 bases remaining between them.

The chain has TRBV7-8 and TRBJ2-7; TRBD1 agrees at 9 bases. V lost 5 bases and J lost 3; bases outside the gene matches: 8. The CDR3 has 15 amino acids. Per the germline V gene, CDR1 is SGHVS and CDR2 is FQNEAQ. The CDR3 DNA reads TGTGCCAGCAGCATTGACAGGGGGAGAAGCTACGAGCAGTACTTC. As protein: CASSIDRGRSYEQYF.

In this sample, this clone turned up a few times. The V and J genes are TRBV11-2 and TRBJ1-5; 9 bases agree with TRBD1. Looked up from germline, CDR1 is SGHAT and CDR2 is FQNNGV. J lost 5 bases, V lost 2 bases, and 1 base had no gene match. The length of the CDR3 is 14 residues. CDR3 residues: CASSLWTGDQPQHF. Here the CDR3 DNA reads TGTGCCAGCAGCTTATGGACAGGGGATCAGCCCCAGCATTTT.

The chain joins TRBV4-2 to TRBJ2-7; D gene ambiguous. This CDR3 spans 16 amino acids. Germline loops: CDR1 LGHNA, CDR2 YNFKEQ. Between the trimmed V and J ends, which lost 2 bases and 3 bases, there was a span of 17 bases. For the CDR3, the DNA is TGTGCCAGCAGCCAATCTATTGAGGACGTTTACTACGAGCAGTACTTC. This gives the protein CASSQSIEDVYYEQYF.

This clone was found once. The chain recombines TRBV4-1 with TRBJ2-1; TRBD2 aligns across 8 bases. CDR3 length equals 15 residues. The V gene's germline CDR1 is MGHRA and CDR2 YSYEKL. V shed 4 bases, J shed 0 bases, and the junction held 2 bases outside the gene matches. CDR3 region: CASSLSGSSYNEQFF. CDR3 bases: TGCGCCAGCAGCCTAAGCGGGAGCTCCTACAATGAGCAGTTCTTC.

The chain combines TRBV5-4 with TRBJ2-1; 7 bases agree with TRBD2. The CDR3 runs 16 residues. The V and J ends lost 0 bases and 6 bases, in that order; junction bases with no gene match: 9. Germline V lookup: CDR1 SGHNT, CDR2 YYREEE (reference sequence). This chain's CDR3 is CASSLVPAGLSNEQFF. The CDR3 DNA reads TGTGCCAGCAGCTTGGTTCCAGCGGGATTGTCCAATGAGCAGTTCTTC.

The chain combines TRBV11-1 with TRBJ2-7; the D is unclear. The germline V gene encodes CDR1 SGHAT and CDR2 FQDESV (reference sequence). Trimming took off 3 bases at V and 3 bases at J, with 9 bases between the two ends. This CDR3 is 13 amino acids long. Here the CDR3 DNA reads TGTGCCAGCAGCTTCTCAGGTGGCTACGAGCAGTACTTC. This gives the protein CASSFSGGYEQYF.

The V call is TRBV30, the J call TRBJ2-1, with 7 bases that match TRBD2. The CDR3 has 15 amino acids. Germline V gene lookup returns CDR1 GTSNPN and CDR2 SVGIG (reference sequence). The V segment lost 3 bases and the J segment 6 bases; nucleotides outside the gene matches: 11. The CDR3 loop is CAWSPQAGVGNEQFF. In DNA form, the CDR3 reads TGTGCCTGGAGCCCCCAGGCGGGAGTAGGCAATGAGCAGTTCTTC.

The table lists this clone with a few counts. The rearrangement links TRBV29-1 to TRBJ2-7, with D possibly TRBD2 on 6 matching bases. The length of the CDR3 is 13 residues. Germline CDR1 and CDR2: SQVTM and ANQGSEA. V was cut by 2 bases and J by 7 bases, with 15 bases left in between. The CDR3 nucleotides are TGCAGCGTTGAATGGGGGGTTGGAATTGAGCAGTACTTC. As protein: CSVEWGVGIEQYF.

V is TRBV5-6 and J is TRBJ2-5, with D possibly TRBD1 on 6 matching bases. The J call may be faulty, since TRBJ2-7 better matches the DNA end. The CDR3 runs 15 residues. The germline CDR1 and CDR2 sequences are SGHDT and YYEEEE. The CDR3 bases are TGTGCCAGCAGCGGATCGGACAGCCCAGCCTACGAGCAGTACTTC. Translated, it gives CASSGSDSPAYEQYF.